The clone carrying this TCR beta chain has only a few counts. What it binds is not known. This record comes from a study of cytomegalovirus exposure and HLA in healthy donors. Data came from immunoSEQ multiplex PCR; TCRdb stores just in-frame clones and leaves some out. In the table there are 150,000 to 250,000 clones, roughly 77% of which are singletons. Overall study findings and caveats: Most sequenced TCRs were rare (though some public TCRs occurred in many donors).

The donors were in the approximately 110-subject validation cohort; that cohort was separate from the roughly 700-subject first cohort. V was clipped by 6 bases and J by 4 bases, with 15 bases between them. The CDR3 has 14 amino acids. Looked up from germline, CDR1 is MNHEY and CDR2 is SVGAGI. This chain uses TRBV6-5 with TRBJ1-1; D is possibly TRBD1 (6 bases). Sequencing was carried out using PBMCs. This sequence was found in a woman aged 30 to 39 in good health and CMV-seronegative. CDR3 sequence reads: CASRNRVVGTEAFF. CDR3 nucleotide sequence: TGTGCCAGCAGGAACAGGGTGGTGGGCACTGAAGCTTTCTTT.